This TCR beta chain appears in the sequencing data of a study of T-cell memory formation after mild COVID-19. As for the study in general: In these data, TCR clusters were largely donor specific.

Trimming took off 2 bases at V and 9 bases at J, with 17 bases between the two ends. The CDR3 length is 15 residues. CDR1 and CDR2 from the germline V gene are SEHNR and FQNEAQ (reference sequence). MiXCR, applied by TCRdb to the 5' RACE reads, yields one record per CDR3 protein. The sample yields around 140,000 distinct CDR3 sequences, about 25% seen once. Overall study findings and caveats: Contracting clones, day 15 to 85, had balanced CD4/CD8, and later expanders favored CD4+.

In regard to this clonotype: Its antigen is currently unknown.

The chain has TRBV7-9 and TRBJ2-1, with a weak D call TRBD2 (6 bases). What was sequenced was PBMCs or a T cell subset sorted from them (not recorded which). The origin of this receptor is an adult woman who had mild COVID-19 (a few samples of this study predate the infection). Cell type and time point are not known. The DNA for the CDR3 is TGTGCCAGCAGCTTAAGTCCCGGGAGCACGGGTGAGCAGTTCTTC. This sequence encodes CASSLSPGSTGEQFF.